Below are 19 T cell receptor beta chains sequenced from a single sample in a study of cytomegalovirus exposure and HLA in healthy donors (dated by TCRdb to 2017 to 2019). Preparation of the library involved the immunoSEQ multiplex PCR assay. For the multiplex PCR, a mixture combining 60 forward primers for TCR Vbeta segments and 13 reverse primers for TCR Jbeta segments was used. TCRdb holds this immuneACCESS table with in-frame rearrangements only. Some clones are missing; in checked studies, unresolved V genes explain under half, and the rest has no known cause. Present in this sample are about 160,000 clones, approximately 78% of which were seen just once. More than 8% of the sample is held by the ten biggest clonotypes. Material: PBMCs. Every receptor here comes from a male donor in good health and CMV-seropositive.

The chain has TRBV19 and TRBJ1-1; the D gene is possibly TRBD1 (6 bases). The CDR3 covers 15 residues. Deletions cut 5 bases from V and 4 bases from J, with 17 bases between. Germline CDR1 and CDR2: LNHDA and SQIVND (reference sequence). CDR3 nucleotides: TGTGCCAGTAGTGCACCGGGACAAGCAAGCACTGAAGCTTTCTTT. This translates into CASSAPGQASTEAFF.

The chain carries TRBV5-4 and TRBJ1-2; TRBD1 aligns across 8 bases. Trimming took 5 bases from V and 6 from J; bases not matched to a gene: 6. The germline gives CDR1 SGHNT, CDR2 YYREEE (reference sequence). This CDR3 has 13 amino acids. The chain's CDR3 is CASRIQGEHGYTF. The CDR3 DNA reads as TGTGCCAGCAGAATACAGGGGGAGCATGGCTACACCTTC.

The genes are TRBV4-3 and TRBJ1-2; D gene uncertain. This CDR3 region has 16 residues. Germline CDR1 is LGHNA and CDR2 is YSLEER. The ends were cut back, 0 bases at V and 0 bases at J, with 11 bases in the middle. CDR3 amino acids: CASSQDERLPNYGYTF. Here the CDR3 DNA reads TGCGCCAGCAGCCAAGATGAGAGACTTCCTAACTATGGCTACACCTTC.

V is TRBV9 and J is TRBJ1-4; 8 nucleotides match TRBD1. Per germline, CDR1 SGDLS and CDR2 YYNGEE. V shed 0 bases, J shed 1 base, and the junction held 8 bases outside the gene matches. This CDR3 contains 18 residues. The CDR3 bases are TGTGCCAGCAGCGTAGGAGTCGGGACAGGACGAACTAATGAAAAACTGTTTTTT. Protein: CASSVGVGTGRTNEKLFF.

The CDR3 protein is CASNGLINEKLFF. DNA for the CDR3: TGTGCCAGCAATGGACTGATTAATGAAAAACTGTTTTTT. This chain connects TRBV2 to TRBJ1-4; D gene uncertain. The CDR3 runs 13 residues. Trimming took 7 bases from V and 4 from J, leaving 10 bases between them. Looked up from germline, CDR1 is SNHLY and CDR2 is FYNNEI.

This rearrangement joins TRBV27 to TRBJ2-1; 11 positions agree with TRBD2. CDR1 is MNHEY and CDR2 is SMNVEV in the germline V gene (reference sequence). Losses at the gene ends were 8 bases for V and 4 bases for J; bases not matched to a gene: 7. The CDR3 contains 15 residues. In DNA form, the CDR3 reads TGTGCCAGCGCAGCCGGGACTAGCGGTTACAATGAGCAGTTCTTC. It specifies CASAAGTSGYNEQFF.

The gene calls are TRBV6-6 and TRBJ1-2; D remains unclear. The CDR3 has 13 amino acids. Trimming cost V 6 bases and J 3 bases, with 11 bases left between them. Germline V gives CDR1 MNHNY, CDR2 SVGAGI (reference sequence). The CDR3 here is CASSPDGDYGYTF. CDR3 nucleotides: TGTGCCAGCAGCCCGGACGGGGACTATGGCTACACCTTC.

CDR3 DNA: TGCGCCAGCAAGCTAGCGGGGGGGAATGAGCAGTTCTTC. Amino acid sequence: CASKLAGGNEQFF. The chain uses TRBV10-1 and TRBJ2-1, with 12 nucleotides matching TRBD2. Germline CDR1 WNHNN, CDR2 SYGVQD (reference sequence). The V and J ends lost 7 bases and 7 bases, in that order; junction bases with no gene match: 2. This CDR3 has 13 residues.

This rearrangement joins TRBV27 to TRBJ2-7; D might be TRBD2 (5 bases). Trimming pared 5 bases from V and 7 bases from J, leaving 21 bases between. Germline V gene lookup returns CDR1 MNHEY and CDR2 SMNVEV (reference sequence). This CDR3 comprises 15 residues. The CDR3 reads CASSPPRGRQGEQYF. The CDR3 DNA reads TGTGCCAGCAGTCCCCCCCGGGGTAGACAAGGAGAGCAGTACTTC.

CDR3 loop: CASSLKSGGVYEQYF. The CDR3 DNA follows: TGTGCCAGCAGCTTGAAGTCAGGGGGCGTCTACGAGCAGTACTTC. V is TRBV5-4 and J is TRBJ2-7, with 8 bases that match TRBD1. This CDR3 comprises 15 residues. Germline V lookup: CDR1 SGHNT, CDR2 YYREEE (reference sequence). Germline trimming cut 1 base from V and 3 bases from J; bases unmatched to any gene: 6.

This chain links TRBV27 with TRBJ2-1; the match to TRBD2 covers 13 bases. In germline, CDR1 is MNHEY, CDR2 SMNVEV (reference sequence). J was trimmed by 2 bases and V by 3 bases; bases with no gene match: 13. The CDR3 runs 20 residues. CDR3 region: CASSLRGFPGLAGTYNEQFF. CDR3 coding DNA: TGTGCCAGCAGTTTGCGGGGTTTCCCGGGACTAGCGGGAACCTACAATGAGCAGTTCTTC.

V is TRBV28 and J is TRBJ2-2; 9 nucleotides align to TRBD2. Germline V gives CDR1 MDHEN, CDR2 SYDVKM. This CDR3 comprises 17 residues. The J segment lost 5 bases and the V segment lost 6 bases, leaving 13 bases of the junction unmatched. In DNA, the CDR3 is TGTGCCAGCAGCTCCGAAAGCGGGGGGCCGAGGACCGGGGAGCTGTTTTTT. It translates to CASSSESGGPRTGELFF.

The chain joins TRBV2 to TRBJ1-5; no firm D call. Germline V gives CDR1 SNHLY, CDR2 FYNNEI. Trimming removed 4 bases from V and 3 bases from J, with 10 bases in between. There are 14 residues in the CDR3. The CDR3 DNA reads as TGTGCCAGCAGTGTCCAAGCGCCCAATCAGCCCCAGCATTTT. This codes for CASSVQAPNQPQHF.

CDR3 in amino acids: CASSIPTSGLYEQYF. The CDR3 DNA reads as TGTGCCAGCAGTATCCCGACTAGCGGACTCTACGAGCAGTACTTC. V usage is TRBV28 and J usage is TRBJ2-7, with TRBD2 matching 9 bases. J lost 3 bases, V lost 5 bases, and 8 bases had no gene match. CDR1 is MDHEN, CDR2 SYDVKM, per germline. This CDR3 spans 15 amino acids.

The J gene is TRBJ2-3, the V gene TRBV6-5; D is undetermined. Trimming took 2 bases from V and 3 from J, leaving 12 bases between them. The CDR3 has 15 residues. Germline CDR1 and CDR2: MNHEY and SVGAGI. The CDR3 coding sequence is TGTGCCAGCAGTTACGGCCCCCCAGCGACAGATACGCAGTATTTT. As protein: CASSYGPPATDTQYF.

As regards this clone: The junction shows a germline mismatch at one end, possibly a read error. V usage is TRBV6-5 and J usage is TRBJ2-6, with D perhaps TRBD1 (5 bases). The CDR3 has 14 residues. Germline V CDR1 and CDR2: MNHEY, SVGAGI. This CDR3 reads CASKKNGGANGLTF. As DNA, the CDR3 is TGTGCCAGCAAAAAAAACGGTGGGGCCAACGGCCTGACTTTC.

The chain combines TRBV5-6 with TRBJ1-1; D might be TRBD1 (6 bases). The CDR3 is made up of 13 amino acids. The V end lost 4 bases, the J end lost 4 bases, and 11 bases lay between the germline ends. The germline gives CDR1 SGHDT, CDR2 YYEEEE. DNA for the CDR3: TGTGCCAGCAGCCCGGGGGGCGGCACTGAAGCTTTCTTT. As protein: CASSPGGGTEAFF.

The chain employs TRBV11-2 and TRBJ2-7, with D perhaps TRBD2 (6 bases). Trimming took 5 bases from V and 1 from J, leaving 9 bases between them. This CDR3 has 13 residues. The germline gives CDR1 SGHAT, CDR2 FQNNGV. The CDR3 DNA sequence: TGTGCCAGCAGCCCAGGACTATCCTACGAGCAGTACTTC. Amino acids: CASSPGLSYEQYF.

This chain connects TRBV9 to TRBJ1-2; D possibly corresponds to TRBD1 (6 bases). CDR3 length equals 14 residues. Deletions cut 3 bases from V and 3 bases from J, with 12 bases between. The germline CDR1 and CDR2 sequences are SGDLS and YYNGEE. CDR3 sequence reads: CASSGRDIYYGYTF. In DNA form, the CDR3 reads TGTGCCAGCAGCGGCCGGGACATCTACTATGGCTACACCTTC.